This TCR beta chain was sequenced in a study of blood T cell repertoires in COVID-19. Study context: The United States, Italy and Spain were the sources of the acute and convalescent COVID-19 samples. T cells, B-cell-depleted T cells, or PBMCs supplied cDNA or gDNA.

V was trimmed by 1 base and J by 5 bases, leaving 8 bases between them. CDR3 length: 13 amino acids. Per the germline V gene, CDR1 is MGHRA and CDR2 is YSYEKL. In the original processing: Cell counts per sample came from amplifying reference gene primers. TCRdb keeps only in-frame clones here, not all; method: immunoSEQ multiplex PCR. From that table come the V and J calls and clone size; the DNA was used to work out D and trimming. The sample lists tens of thousands of clones, about nine tenths occurring once. Sequenced sample: peripheral blood. The sequence was collected from a male donor with acute or convalescent COVID-19. The chain joins TRBV4-1 to TRBJ1-1; D ambiguous. CDR3 residues: CASSQARSTEAFF. CDR3 in DNA: TGCGCCAGCAGCCAAGCCAGGTCGACTGAAGCTTTCTTT.